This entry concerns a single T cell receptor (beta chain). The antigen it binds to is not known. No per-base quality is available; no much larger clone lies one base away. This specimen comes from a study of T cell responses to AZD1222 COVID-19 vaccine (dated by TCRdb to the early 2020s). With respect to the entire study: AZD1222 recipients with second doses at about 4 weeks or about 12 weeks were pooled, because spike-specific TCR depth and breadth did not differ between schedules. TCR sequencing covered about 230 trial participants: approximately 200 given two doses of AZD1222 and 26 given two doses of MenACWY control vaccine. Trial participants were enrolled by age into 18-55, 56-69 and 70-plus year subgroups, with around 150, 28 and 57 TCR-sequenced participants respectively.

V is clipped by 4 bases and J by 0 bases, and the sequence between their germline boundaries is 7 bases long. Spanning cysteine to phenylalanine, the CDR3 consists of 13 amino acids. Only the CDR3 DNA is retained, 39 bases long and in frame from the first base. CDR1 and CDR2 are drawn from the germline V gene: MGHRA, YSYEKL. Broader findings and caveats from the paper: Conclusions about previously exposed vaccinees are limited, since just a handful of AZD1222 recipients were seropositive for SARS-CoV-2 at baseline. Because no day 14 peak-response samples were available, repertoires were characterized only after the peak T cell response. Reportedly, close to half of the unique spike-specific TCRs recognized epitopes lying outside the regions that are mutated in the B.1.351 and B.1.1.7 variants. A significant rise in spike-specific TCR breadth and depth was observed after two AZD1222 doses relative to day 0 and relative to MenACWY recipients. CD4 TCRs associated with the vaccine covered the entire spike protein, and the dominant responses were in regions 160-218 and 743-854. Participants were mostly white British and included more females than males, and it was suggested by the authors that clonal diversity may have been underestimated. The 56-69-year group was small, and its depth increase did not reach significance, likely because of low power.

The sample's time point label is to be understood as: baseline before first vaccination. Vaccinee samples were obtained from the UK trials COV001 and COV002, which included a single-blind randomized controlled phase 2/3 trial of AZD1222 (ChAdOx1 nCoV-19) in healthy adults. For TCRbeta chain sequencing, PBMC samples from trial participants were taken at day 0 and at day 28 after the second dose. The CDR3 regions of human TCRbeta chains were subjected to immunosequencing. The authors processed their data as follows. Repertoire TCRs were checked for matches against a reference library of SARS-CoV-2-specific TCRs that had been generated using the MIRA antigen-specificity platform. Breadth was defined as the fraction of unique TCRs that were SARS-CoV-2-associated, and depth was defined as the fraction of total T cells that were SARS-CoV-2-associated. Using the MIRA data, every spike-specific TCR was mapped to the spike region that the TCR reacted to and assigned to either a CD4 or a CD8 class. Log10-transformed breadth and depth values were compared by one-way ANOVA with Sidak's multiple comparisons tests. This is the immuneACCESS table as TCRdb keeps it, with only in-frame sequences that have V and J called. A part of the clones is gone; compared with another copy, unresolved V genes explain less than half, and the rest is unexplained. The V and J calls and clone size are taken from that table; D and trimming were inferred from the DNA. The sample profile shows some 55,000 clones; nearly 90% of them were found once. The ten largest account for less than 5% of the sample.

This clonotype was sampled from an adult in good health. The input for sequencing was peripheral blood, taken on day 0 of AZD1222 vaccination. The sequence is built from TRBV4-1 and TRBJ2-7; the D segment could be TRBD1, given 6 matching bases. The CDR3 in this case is CASSRTDSYEQYF. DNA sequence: TGCGCCAGCAGCCGGACAGACTCCTACGAGCAGTACTTC.